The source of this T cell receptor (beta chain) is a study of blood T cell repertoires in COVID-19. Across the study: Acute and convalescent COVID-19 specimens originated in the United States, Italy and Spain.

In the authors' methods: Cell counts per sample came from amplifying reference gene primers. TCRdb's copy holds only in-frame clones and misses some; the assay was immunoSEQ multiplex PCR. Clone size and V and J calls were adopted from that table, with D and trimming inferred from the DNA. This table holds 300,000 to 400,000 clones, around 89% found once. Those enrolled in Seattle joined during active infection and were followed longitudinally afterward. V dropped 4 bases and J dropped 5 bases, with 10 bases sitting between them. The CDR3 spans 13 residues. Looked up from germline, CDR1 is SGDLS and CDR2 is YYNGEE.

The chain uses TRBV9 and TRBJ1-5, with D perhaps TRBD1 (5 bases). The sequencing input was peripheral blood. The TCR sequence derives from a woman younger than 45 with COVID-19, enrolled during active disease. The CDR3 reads CASSLQGDQPQHF. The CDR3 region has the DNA TGTGCCAGCAGCCTCCAAGGGGATCAGCCCCAGCATTTT. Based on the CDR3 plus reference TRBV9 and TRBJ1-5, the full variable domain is DSGVTQTPKHLITATGQRVTLRCSPRSGDLSVYWYQQSLDQGLQFLIQYYNGEERAKGNILERFSAQQFPDLHSELNLSSLELGDSALYFCASSLQGDQPQHFGDGTRLSIL.